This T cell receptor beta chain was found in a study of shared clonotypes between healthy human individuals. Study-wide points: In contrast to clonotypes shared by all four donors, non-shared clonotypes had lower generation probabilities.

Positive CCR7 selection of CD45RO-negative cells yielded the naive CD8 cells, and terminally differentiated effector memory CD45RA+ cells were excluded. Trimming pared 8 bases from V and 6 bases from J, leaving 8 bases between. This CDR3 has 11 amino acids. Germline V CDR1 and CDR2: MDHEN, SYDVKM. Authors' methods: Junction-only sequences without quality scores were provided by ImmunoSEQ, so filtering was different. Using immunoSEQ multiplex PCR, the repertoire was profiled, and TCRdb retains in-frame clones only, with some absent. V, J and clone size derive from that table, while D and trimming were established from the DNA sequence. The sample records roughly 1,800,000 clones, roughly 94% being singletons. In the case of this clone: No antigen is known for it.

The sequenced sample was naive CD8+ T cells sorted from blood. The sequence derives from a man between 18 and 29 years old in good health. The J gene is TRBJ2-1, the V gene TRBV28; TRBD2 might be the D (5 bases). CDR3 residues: CASDRGNEQFF. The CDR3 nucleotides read TGTGCCAGCGATCGGGGCAATGAGCAGTTCTTC.